One sample yielded the 30 T cell receptor beta chains listed below, sequenced in a study of OX40 agonist ivuxolimab in advanced cancers. Only in-frame clones appear in the TCRdb table, and some are missing; sequencing was by immunoSEQ multiplex PCR. The sample includes 35,000 to 40,000 clones, 70% to 90% of them seen just once. The sample consisted of CD4+ or CD8+ T cells sorted from blood, taken in a trial of the OX40 agonist ivuxolimab. These receptors were collected from an adult with an advanced solid tumor such as melanoma, head and neck, liver or kidney cancer.

The chain combines TRBV9 with TRBJ2-3, with TRBD1 as a possible D gene (6 bases). This CDR3 comprises 15 residues. Germline CDR1 SGDLS, CDR2 YYNGEE. The ends were cut back, 0 bases at V and 3 bases at J, with 11 bases in the middle. The CDR3 is CASSVDGGGTDTQYF. CDR3 in DNA: TGTGCCAGCAGCGTAGATGGGGGCGGGACAGATACGCAGTATTTT.

This clone was counted once. The chain employs TRBV7-8 and TRBJ2-7; D is possibly TRBD2 (5 bases). Germline V gene data show CDR1 as SGHVS and CDR2 as FQNEAQ. CDR3 length: 14 residues. V dropped 5 bases and J dropped 2 bases, with 13 bases sitting between them. CDR3 region: CASSRTSAAYEQYF. As DNA, the CDR3 is TGTGCCAGCAGCCGGACTTCCGCCGCCTACGAGCAGTACTTC.

J is TRBJ2-1 and V is TRBV15, with 12 bases aligning to TRBD2. The CDR3 has 15 residues. With 5 bases clipped from V and 6 bases from J, the junction kept 5 bases outside the gene matches. The germline V gene has CDR1 LNHNV and CDR2 YYDKDF (reference sequence). The CDR3 bases are TGTGCCACCAGCGAATGGGGACTAGCGGGCAATGAGCAGTTCTTC. Translation: CATSEWGLAGNEQFF.

This chain links TRBV4-1 with TRBJ2-1; 9 bases fit TRBD1. V lost 4 bases to trimming and J lost 4 bases; unmatched junction nucleotides: 11. The germline V gene has CDR1 MGHRA and CDR2 YSYEKL. The CDR3 runs to 17 residues. CDR3 residues: CASSPETGTGRYNEQFF. CDR3 bases: TGCGCCAGCAGCCCCGAAACCGGGACAGGGCGATACAATGAGCAGTTCTTC.

The chain combines TRBV7-9 with TRBJ2-1, with D tentatively TRBD1 (6 bases). V dropped 5 bases and J dropped 6 bases, with 11 bases sitting between them. In germline, CDR1 is SEHNR, CDR2 FQNEAQ (reference sequence). This CDR3 has 13 amino acids. The CDR3 reads CASSATGSNEQFF. CDR3 sequence (DNA): TGTGCCAGCAGCGCCACAGGGTCCAATGAGCAGTTCTTC.

The V and J genes are TRBV19 and TRBJ2-3; possible D gene TRBD2, 5 bases. The V gene lost 1 base and the J gene lost 2 bases, with 7 bases spanning the gap. This CDR3 has 14 residues. Germline CDR1 LNHDA, CDR2 SQIVND (reference sequence). The CDR3 sequence is CASSIAGDTDTQYF. The CDR3 region has the DNA TGTGCCAGTAGTATAGCCGGGGACACAGATACGCAGTATTTT.

This chain links TRBV9 with TRBJ1-2; D gene ambiguous. The V and J ends lost 4 bases and 14 bases respectively, with 15 bases between them. Germline CDR1 is SGDLS and CDR2 is YYNGEE. The CDR3 consists of 11 residues. CDR3 sequence: CASSQAGIGTF. The CDR3 nucleotides read TGTGCCAGCAGCCAAGCCGGGATTGGGACCTTC.

The chain recombines TRBV4-3 with TRBJ2-3; 11 bases are shared with TRBD2. After removal of 0 bases from V and 0 bases from J, the junction contained 5 bases not matched to a gene. CDR3 length: 18 amino acids. In germline, CDR1 is LGHNA, CDR2 YSLEER. CDR3 region: CASSQDGLAGGSTDTQYF. CDR3 DNA: TGCGCCAGCAGCCAAGATGGGCTAGCGGGGGGCAGCACAGATACGCAGTATTTT.

V and J are TRBV2 and TRBJ2-6, with 9 bases lining up with TRBD1. V trimming: 6 bases; J trimming: 4 bases; junction bases outside the gene matches: 7. This CDR3 contains 16 residues. Germline assignment: CDR1 SNHLY and CDR2 FYNNEI. The CDR3 sequence: CASRPTGGMGANVLTF. CDR3 coding DNA: TGTGCCAGCAGACCGACAGGGGGGATGGGGGCCAACGTCCTGACTTTC.

The chain couples TRBV10-2 to TRBJ1-2; D perhaps matches TRBD1 (6 bases). Looked up from germline, CDR1 is WSHSY and CDR2 is SAAADI. The CDR3 contains 14 residues. The V and J ends lost 7 bases and 2 bases respectively, with 14 bases between them. In DNA form, the CDR3 reads TGCGCCAGCAACTCACGACAGGCCAACTATGGCTACACCTTC. Translating it yields CASNSRQANYGYTF.

This chain connects TRBV10-2 to TRBJ2-7, with 8 bases matching TRBD1. Trimming cost V 6 bases and J 4 bases; bases outside gene matches: 5. The germline V gene encodes CDR1 WSHSY and CDR2 SAAADI. CDR3 size: 13 residues. This chain's CDR3 is CASSPQGAYEQYF. CDR3 in DNA: TGCGCCAGCAGCCCGCAGGGGGCGTACGAGCAGTACTTC.

The chain combines TRBV18 with TRBJ2-7, with TRBD1 identical over 9 bases. CDR1 and CDR2 from the germline V gene are KGHSH and LQKENI. This CDR3 is built from 18 residues. The trim removed 0 bases at V and 2 bases at J, leaving 11 bases unmatched. This CDR3 is CASSPPASRRQGAYEQYF. Here the CDR3 DNA reads TGTGCCAGCTCACCACCGGCTAGTAGGAGACAGGGGGCCTACGAGCAGTACTTC.

The chain combines TRBV9 with TRBJ1-2; D perhaps matches TRBD1 (5 bases). Germline lookup yields CDR1 SGDLS and CDR2 YYNGEE. V lost 3 bases and J lost 0, with 12 bases in between. The CDR3 consists of 15 residues. In nucleotides, the CDR3 is TGTGCCAGCAGCGGAATGAGGACAACTAACTATGGCTACACCTTC. It codes for CASSGMRTTNYGYTF.

The chain recombines TRBV6-4 with TRBJ2-1, with TRBD2 matching 7 bases. Trimming removed 2 bases from V and 9 bases from J; junction bases left unmatched: 7. Germline V lookup: CDR1 MRHNA, CDR2 SNTAGT. There are 14 residues in the CDR3. The CDR3 is CASSDVGGYAEQFF. As DNA, the CDR3 is TGTGCCAGCAGTGACGTCGGGGGGTACGCTGAGCAGTTCTTC.

The chain couples TRBV6-5 to TRBJ1-1; D perhaps matches TRBD1 (6 bases). This CDR3 is built from 16 residues. Trimming stripped 4 bases from V and 6 bases from J, with 21 bases between. CDR1 is MNHEY, CDR2 SVGAGI, per germline. For the CDR3, the DNA is TGTGCCAGCAGTTCGCGATCCCCAGGGGAATTCGCTGAAGCTTTCTTT. Translating gives CASSSRSPGEFAEAFF.

The rearrangement uses TRBV5-6 and TRBJ1-2; the D gene is possibly TRBD1 (6 bases). Trimming removed 7 bases at V and 4 bases at J, with 20 bases between. Germline loops: CDR1 SGHDT, CDR2 YYEEEE. The CDR3 length is 15 residues. The chain's CDR3 is CASDVAEGTTYGYTF. DNA for the CDR3: TGTGCCAGCGATGTAGCGGAGGGGACAACCTATGGCTACACCTTC.

V gene TRBV30 combines with J gene TRBJ2-2, with a weak D call TRBD1 (5 bases). Per germline, CDR1 GTSNPN and CDR2 SVGIG (reference sequence). Between the trimmed V and J ends, which lost 8 bases and 3 bases, there was a span of 16 bases. The CDR3 is made up of 14 amino acids. For the CDR3, the DNA is TGTGCCCTGCTTGGGGCCACGGACACCGGGGAGCTGTTTTTT. Translating it yields CALLGATDTGELFF. The complete variable domain, with remaining parts taken from reference TRBV30 and TRBJ2-2, reads SQTIHQWPATLVQPVGSPLSLECTVEGTSNPNLYWYRQAAGRGLQLLFYSVGIGQISSEVPQNLSASRPQDRQFILSSKKLLLSDSGFYLCALLGATDTGELFFGEGSRLTVL.

The J gene is TRBJ1-2, the V gene TRBV7-8; D remains ambiguous. Germline CDR1 SGHVS, CDR2 FQNEAQ. CDR3 length: 12 residues. The V gene lost 5 bases and the J gene lost 10 bases, with 14 bases spanning the gap. DNA of the CDR3: TGTGCCAGCAGCCACGGTACTGATGCCTACACCTTC. It translates to CASSHGTDAYTF.

The chain employs TRBV28 and TRBJ2-2, with D tentatively TRBD1 or TRBD2 (5 bases each). The CDR3 contains 18 residues. The V gene lost 3 bases and the J gene lost 7 bases, with 24 bases spanning the gap. CDR1 MDHEN and CDR2 SYDVKM come from the germline V gene. CDR3 sequence reads: CASSLSSAHLITGGELFF. CDR3 DNA: TGTGCCAGCAGTTTGAGTAGCGCACACTTAATAACAGGCGGGGAGCTGTTTTTT.

This sequence joins TRBV27 and TRBJ1-6; 9 bases line up with TRBD1. CDR3 size: 16 residues. CDR1 MNHEY and CDR2 SMNVEV come from the germline V gene (reference sequence). V shed 0 bases, J shed 7 bases, and the junction held 4 bases outside the gene matches. The CDR3 loop is CASSLSTGGRNSPLHF. The CDR3 DNA reads as TGTGCCAGCAGTTTATCAACAGGGGGCCGAAATTCACCCCTCCACTTT.

The chain is built from TRBV6-5 and TRBJ1-3; 7 nucleotides match TRBD1. J was trimmed by 3 bases and V by 8 bases; bases with no gene match: 10. Germline CDR1 is MNHEY and CDR2 is SVGAGI. CDR3 length: 15 amino acids. The CDR3, as DNA: TGTGCCAGCCGCAGGGGGAGACAGCTTGGAAACACCATATATTTT. Translation gives CASRRGRQLGNTIYF.

This rearrangement joins TRBV14 to TRBJ2-6; 7 nucleotides agree with TRBD1. Trimming removed 3 bases from V and 4 bases from J; junction bases left unmatched: 12. Germline CDR1 is SGHDN and CDR2 is FVKESK. This CDR3 contains 18 residues. The CDR3 sequence: CASSHLGDSAPGANVLTF. The DNA of the CDR3 is TGTGCCAGCAGCCACCTGGGGGACAGCGCACCCGGGGCCAACGTCCTGACTTTC. Complete variable domain (other parts from reference TRBV14 and TRBJ2-6): EAGVTQFPSHSVIEKGQTVTLRCDPISGHDNLYWYRRVMGKEIKFLLHFVKESKQDESGMPNNRFLAERTGGTYSTLKVQPAELEDSGVYFCASSHLGDSAPGANVLTFGAGSRLTVL.

The chain carries TRBV25-1 and TRBJ2-5; 7 bases are a match to TRBD1. The CDR3 covers 15 residues. Trimming removed 4 bases from V and 7 bases from J; junction bases left unmatched: 12. Germline assignment: CDR1 MGHDK and CDR2 SYGVNS. The CDR3 protein is CASSASGQEGRTQYF. For the CDR3, the DNA is TGTGCCAGCAGTGCGAGCGGACAGGAAGGGAGGACCCAGTACTTC.

This rearrangement joins TRBV19 to TRBJ2-5, with 7 bases identical to TRBD2. Germline-derived CDR1 and CDR2 are LNHDA and SQIVND (reference sequence). Losses at the gene ends were 5 bases for V and 5 bases for J; bases not matched to a gene: 5. The length of the CDR3 is 13 residues. The CDR3 coding sequence is TGTGCCAGTAGTTTAGCAGCGGGGGAGACCCAGTACTTC. It codes for CASSLAAGETQYF.

The CDR3 sequence is CASSYTGVQETQYF. CDR3 DNA sequence: TGTGCCAGCAGTTACACGGGGGTCCAAGAGACCCAGTACTTC. The J gene is TRBJ2-5, the V gene TRBV6-6; maybe TRBD2 (6 bases). The V gene's germline CDR1 is MNHNY and CDR2 SVGAGI (reference sequence). V lost 2 bases, J lost 1 base, and 8 bases lay in between. CDR3 size: 14 residues.

The chain joins TRBV19 to TRBJ2-7; 8 bases align to TRBD1. Germline loops: CDR1 LNHDA, CDR2 SQIVND (reference sequence). V was pared by 5 bases and J by 4 bases, with 10 bases of the junction left unmatched. This CDR3 has 15 residues. The CDR3 bases are TGTGCCAGTAGTGCTGGACAGGGCGGCACGTACGAGCAGTACTTC. Protein product: CASSAGQGGTYEQYF.

The J gene is TRBJ2-5, the V gene TRBV10-1; 9 bases agree with TRBD1. The CDR3 covers 13 residues. J was trimmed by 5 bases and V by 7 bases; bases with no gene match: 5. Per the germline V gene, CDR1 is WNHNN and CDR2 is SYGVQD (reference sequence). CDR3 residues: CASTGTGSETQYF. As DNA, the CDR3 is TGCGCCAGCACCGGGACAGGGAGCGAGACCCAGTACTTC.

This chain joins TRBV7-8 and TRBJ2-5, with 7 bases that match TRBD1. The DNA matches TRBJ2-7 better at its end, which makes the J call doubtful. The length of the CDR3 is 14 residues. CDR1 is SGHVS and CDR2 is FQNEAQ in the germline V gene. CDR3 loop: CASSLRDSPYEQYF. CDR3 DNA sequence: TGTGCCAGCAGCTTAAGGGACAGTCCCTACGAGCAGTACTTC.

This clone was seen a single time. The chain is built from TRBV9 and TRBJ1-3; 9 bases line up with TRBD1. Germline V gene lookup returns CDR1 SGDLS and CDR2 YYNGEE. The CDR3 length is 17 residues. Unmatched junction bases numbered 8, after V lost 0 bases and J lost 4 bases. CDR3 sequence reads: CASSVDTGGLSGNTIYF. CDR3 DNA sequence: TGTGCCAGCAGCGTAGACACAGGGGGCTTGTCAGGAAACACCATATATTTT.

The chain couples TRBV19 to TRBJ1-5, with a tentative D call TRBD1 (6 bases). Trimming took off 1 base at V and 3 bases at J, with 10 bases between the two ends. The CDR3 runs to 15 residues. Germline CDR1 and CDR2: LNHDA and SQIVND (reference sequence). CDR3 residues: CASSIGQGLNQPQHF. For the CDR3, the DNA is TGTGCCAGTAGTATAGGTCAGGGGCTCAATCAGCCCCAGCATTTT.